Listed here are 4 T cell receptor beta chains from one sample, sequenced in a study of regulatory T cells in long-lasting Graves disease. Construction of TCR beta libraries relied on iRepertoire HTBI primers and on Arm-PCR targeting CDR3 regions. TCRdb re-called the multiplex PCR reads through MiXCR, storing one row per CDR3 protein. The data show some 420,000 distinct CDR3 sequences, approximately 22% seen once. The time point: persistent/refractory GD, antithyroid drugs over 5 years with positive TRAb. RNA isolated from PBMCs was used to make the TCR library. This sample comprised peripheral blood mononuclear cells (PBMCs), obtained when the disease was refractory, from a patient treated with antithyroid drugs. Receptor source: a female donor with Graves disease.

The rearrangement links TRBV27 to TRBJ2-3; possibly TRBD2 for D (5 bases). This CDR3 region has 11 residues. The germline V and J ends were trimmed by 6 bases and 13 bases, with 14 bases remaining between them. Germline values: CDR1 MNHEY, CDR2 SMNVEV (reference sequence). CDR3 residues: CASSHGGPEYF. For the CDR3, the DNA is TGTGCCAGCAGCCACGGAGGACCAGAGTATTTT.

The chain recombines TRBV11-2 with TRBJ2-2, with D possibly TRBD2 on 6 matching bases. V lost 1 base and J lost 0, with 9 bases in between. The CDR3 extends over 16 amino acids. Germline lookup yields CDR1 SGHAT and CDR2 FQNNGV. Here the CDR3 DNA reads TGTGCCAGCAGCTTAGGCGGGGTTGCGAACACCGGGGAGCTGTTTTTT. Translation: CASSLGGVANTGELFF. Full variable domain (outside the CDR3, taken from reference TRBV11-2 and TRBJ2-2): EAGVAQSPRYKIIEKRQSVAFWCNPISGHATLYWYQQILGQGPKLLIQFQNNGVVDDSQLPKDRFSAERLKGVDSTLKIQPAKLEDSAVYLCASSLGGVANTGELFFGEGSRLTVL.

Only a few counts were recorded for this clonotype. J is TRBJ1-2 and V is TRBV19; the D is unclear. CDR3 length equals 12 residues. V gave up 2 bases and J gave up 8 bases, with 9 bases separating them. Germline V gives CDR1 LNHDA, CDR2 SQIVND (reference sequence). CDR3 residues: CASSIIDGGYTF. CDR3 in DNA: TGTGCCAGTAGTATAATTGATGGAGGCTACACCTTC.

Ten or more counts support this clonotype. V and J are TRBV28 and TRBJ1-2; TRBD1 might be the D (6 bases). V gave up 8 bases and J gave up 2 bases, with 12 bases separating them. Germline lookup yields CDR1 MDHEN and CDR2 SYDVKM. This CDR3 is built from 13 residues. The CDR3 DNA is TGTGCCAGCCGCCCGACAGGAAACTATGGCTACACCTTC. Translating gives CASRPTGNYGYTF.